This TCR beta chain was retrieved from a study of blood T cells in healthy people across ages. Broader study findings: The study found more naive CD4+ cells and higher diversity in long-lived than aged donors.

The sample, around 10 milliliters of peripheral blood, was drawn from each donor. Through a sample-barcoded 5' primer and a J-beta primer mix, a second PCR was run for about 7 to 12 cycles. TCRdb reanalysed the 5' RACE reads using MiXCR and keeps one entry per CDR3 protein. This table has hundreds of thousands of distinct CDR3 sequences, under 65% appearing once. Note on this clonotype: Its antigen is not known. The junction differs from germline at one of its ends, possibly a read error.

Germline values: CDR1 MDHEN, CDR2 SYDVKM. The CDR3 contains 12 residues. The chain recombines TRBV28 with TRBJ2-1; D may be TRBD2 (6 bases). Sequencing was carried out using blood. The receptor was derived from a woman of 80 years or more in good health. As DNA, the CDR3 is TGTGCCATCAGTTTGCGGGACGGGGAGCAGTTCTTC. It is translated as CAISLRDGEQFF. Full variable domain (rest looked up from reference TRBV28 and TRBJ2-1): DVKVTQSSRYLVKRTGEKVFLECVQDMDHENMFWYRQDPGLGLRLIYFSYDVKMKEKGDIPEGYSVSREKKERFSLILESASTNQTSMYLCAISLRDGEQFFGPGTRLTVL.